Shown below are 14 T cell receptor beta chains from a single sample sequenced in a study of blood T cell repertoires in COVID-19. TCRdb's copy holds only in-frame clones and misses some; the assay was immunoSEQ multiplex PCR. The data show approximately 210,000 clones, more than 75% seen once. Material: peripheral blood. These receptors all stem from a woman aged 40 to 50 with acute or convalescent COVID-19.

The chain uses TRBV9 and TRBJ2-7, with D possibly matching TRBD2 (5 bases). The V gene's germline CDR1 is SGDLS and CDR2 YYNGEE. The CDR3 consists of 14 residues. V gave up 4 bases and J gave up 4 bases, with 15 bases separating them. CDR3 nucleotide sequence: TGTGCCAGCAGCACCCACCCGGAGGAGTACGAGCAGTACTTC. Translation: CASSTHPEEYEQYF.

V and J are TRBV19 and TRBJ2-7, with D possibly being TRBD2 (6 bases). V lost 5 bases, J lost 4 bases, and 21 bases lay in between. The CDR3 is 16 residues long. Germline V gene data show CDR1 as LNHDA and CDR2 as SQIVND (reference sequence). CDR3 residues: CASSLGLSGVGYEQYF. The CDR3, as DNA: TGTGCCAGTAGTTTGGGACTTTCAGGTGTGGGATACGAGCAGTACTTC.

V gene TRBV30 combines with J gene TRBJ1-6, with a tentative D call TRBD1 (6 bases). Germline V gene data show CDR1 as GTSNPN and CDR2 as SVGIG (reference sequence). The CDR3 length is 13 residues. The V end was cut by 4 bases, the J end by 6 bases, with 10 bases between. For the CDR3, the DNA is TGTGCCTGGATGGGAGGGGGTAATTCACCCCTCCACTTT. It translates to CAWMGGGNSPLHF.

This clone was counted a few times. The gene calls are TRBV2 and TRBJ2-7; 8 bases are a match to TRBD1. The germline V gene has CDR1 SNHLY and CDR2 FYNNEI. The V segment lost 3 bases and the J segment 7 bases; nucleotides outside the gene matches: 8. This CDR3 spans 14 amino acids. The CDR3 loop reads CASSDLVQGAEQYF. The CDR3 coding sequence is TGTGCCAGCAGTGATCTAGTCCAGGGGGCTGAGCAGTACTTC.

The sample holds a few counts of this clone. The chain combines TRBV7-9 with TRBJ2-1; TRBD2 agrees at 7 bases. V was pared by 11 bases and J by 4 bases, with 11 bases of the junction left unmatched. This CDR3 is built from 14 residues. Germline lookup yields CDR1 SEHNR and CDR2 FQNEAQ (reference sequence). This chain's CDR3 is CASSYPGGYNEQFF. The CDR3 DNA follows: TGTGCCTCCAGCTACCCGGGAGGTTACAATGAGCAGTTCTTC.

The genes are TRBV7-8 and TRBJ1-2; tentative D call: TRBD1 (6 bases). The V end lost 4 bases, the J end lost 4 bases, and 19 bases lay between the germline ends. Looked up from germline, CDR1 is SGHVS and CDR2 is FQNEAQ. The CDR3 is 16 residues long. CDR3 sequence (DNA): TGTGCCAGCAGCTCCCGGACAGATACCCCCCGCTATGGCTACACCTTC. Translation gives CASSSRTDTPRYGYTF.

In its sample, this clone was seen once. This chain uses TRBV19 with TRBJ2-2; 10 nucleotides match TRBD2. V lost 3 bases and J lost 7; bases outside the gene matches: 11. In germline, CDR1 is LNHDA, CDR2 SQIVND (reference sequence). The CDR3 runs to 17 residues. The CDR3 DNA reads TGTGCCAGTAGTATCGGGCTAGCGGGAGCTTCGGGCGGGGAGCTGTTTTTT. This gives the protein CASSIGLAGASGGELFF.

The chain combines TRBV27 with TRBJ2-3; D perhaps matches TRBD1 (6 bases). Germline loops: CDR1 MNHEY, CDR2 SMNVEV (reference sequence). V was pared by 6 bases and J by 6 bases, with 13 bases between. The CDR3 length is 13 residues. The chain's CDR3 is CASSSRGTDTQYF. The CDR3 nucleotides read TGTGCCAGCAGCTCTAGGGGGACGGATACGCAGTATTTT.

The chain couples TRBV18 to TRBJ1-2; possible D gene TRBD1, 6 bases. The ends were cut back, 6 bases at V and 5 bases at J, with 13 bases in the middle. This CDR3 is built from 13 residues. The V gene's germline CDR1 is KGHSH and CDR2 LQKENI. The CDR3 DNA follows: TGTGCCAGCTCCTTAGAACAGGGTTATGGCTACACCTTC. Protein sequence: CASSLEQGYGYTF.

The chain joins TRBV27 to TRBJ1-1; D ambiguous. The CDR3 runs to 12 residues. Trimming took 6 bases from V and 0 from J, leaving 5 bases between them. From germline, CDR1 is MNHEY and CDR2 SMNVEV (reference sequence). The CDR3 sequence is CASRAMNTEAFF. In DNA, the CDR3 is TGTGCCAGCAGGGCCATGAACACTGAAGCTTTCTTT.

The CDR3 protein is CASSIVGQGGYGYTF. The CDR3 DNA reads TGTGCCAGTAGTATAGTCGGACAGGGAGGCTATGGCTACACCTTC. The chain couples TRBV19 to TRBJ1-2, with 8 bases lining up with TRBD1. This CDR3 has 15 residues. Germline V gene data show CDR1 as LNHDA and CDR2 as SQIVND (reference sequence). The ends lost 1 base at V and 4 bases at J; junction bases unmatched: 5. The variable domain in full, completed from reference TRBV19 and TRBJ1-2, reads DGGITQSPKYLFRKEGQNVTLSCEQNLNHDAMYWYRQDPGQGLRLIYYSQIVNDFQKGDIAEGYSVSREKKESFPLTVTSAQKNPTAFYLCASSIVGQGGYGYTFGSGTRLTVV.

The gene calls are TRBV7-8 and TRBJ2-7; possibly TRBD2 for D (7 bases). Germline CDR1 and CDR2: SGHVS and FQNEAQ. V lost 5 bases and J lost 1, with 12 bases in between. This CDR3 has 14 residues. As DNA, the CDR3 is TGTGCCAGCAGCCAGCGGGACAAATCCTACGAGCAGTACTTC. This encodes CASSQRDKSYEQYF.

The table lists this clone with a count of one. The rearrangement joins TRBV14 to TRBJ1-2; the D is unclear. V lost 3 bases, J lost 0 bases, and 5 bases lay in between. This CDR3 has 13 amino acids. From germline, CDR1 is SGHDN and CDR2 FVKESK. In DNA form, the CDR3 reads TGTGCCAGCAGCCAGGGCGCTAACTATGGCTACACCTTC. Protein: CASSQGANYGYTF.

The chain carries TRBV11-3 and TRBJ2-3; D unresolved. Germline V gene sequence: CDR1 SGHNT, CDR2 YENEEA. Trimming cost V 3 bases and J 6 bases, with 4 bases left between them. The CDR3 totals 11 residues. The CDR3: CASSFHDTQYF. The CDR3 nucleotides are TGTGCCAGCAGCTTCCATGATACGCAGTATTTT.